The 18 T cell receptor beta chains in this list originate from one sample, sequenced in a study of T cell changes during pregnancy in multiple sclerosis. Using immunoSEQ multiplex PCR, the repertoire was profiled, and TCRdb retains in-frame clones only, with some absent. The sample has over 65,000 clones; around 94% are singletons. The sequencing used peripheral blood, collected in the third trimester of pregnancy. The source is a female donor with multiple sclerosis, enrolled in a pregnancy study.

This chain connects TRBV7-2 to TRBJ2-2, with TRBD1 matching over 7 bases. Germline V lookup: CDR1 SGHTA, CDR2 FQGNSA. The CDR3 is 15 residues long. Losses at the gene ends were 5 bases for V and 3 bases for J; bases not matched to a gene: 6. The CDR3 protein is CASSTVRGYTGELFF. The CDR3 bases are TGTGCCAGCAGCACCGTCAGGGGGTACACCGGGGAGCTGTTTTTT.

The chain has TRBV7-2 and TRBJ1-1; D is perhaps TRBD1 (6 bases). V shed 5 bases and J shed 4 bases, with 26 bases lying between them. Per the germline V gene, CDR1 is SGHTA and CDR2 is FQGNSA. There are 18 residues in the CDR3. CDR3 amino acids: CASSHLLQGRKGSTEAFF. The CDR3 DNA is TGTGCCAGCAGCCACTTACTTCAGGGGCGGAAGGGGAGCACTGAAGCTTTCTTT.

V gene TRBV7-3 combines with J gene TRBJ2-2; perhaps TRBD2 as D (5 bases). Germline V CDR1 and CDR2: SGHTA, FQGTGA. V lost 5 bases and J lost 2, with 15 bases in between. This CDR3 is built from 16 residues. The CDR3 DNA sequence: TGTGCCAGCAGCCCCCTCGCGGGCGTTAACACCGGGGAGCTGTTTTTT. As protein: CASSPLAGVNTGELFF.

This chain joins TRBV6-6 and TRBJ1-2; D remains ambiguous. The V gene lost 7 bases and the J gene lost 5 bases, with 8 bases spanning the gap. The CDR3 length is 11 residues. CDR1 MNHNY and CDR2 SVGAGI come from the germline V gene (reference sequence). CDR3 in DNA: TGTGCCAGCAACAATGTTTATGGCTACACCTTC. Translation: CASNNVYGYTF.

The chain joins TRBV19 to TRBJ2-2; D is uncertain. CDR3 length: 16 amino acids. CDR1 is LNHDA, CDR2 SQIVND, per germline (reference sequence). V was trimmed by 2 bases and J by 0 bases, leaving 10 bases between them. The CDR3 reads CASSIIRMTNTGELFF. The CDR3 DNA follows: TGTGCCAGTAGTATAATCAGGATGACGAACACCGGGGAGCTGTTTTTT.

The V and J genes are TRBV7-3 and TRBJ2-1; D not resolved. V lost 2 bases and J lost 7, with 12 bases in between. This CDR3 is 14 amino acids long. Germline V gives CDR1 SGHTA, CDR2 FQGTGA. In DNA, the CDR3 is TGTGCCAGCAGCTTATCTCTTGCAGTGAATGAGCAGTTCTTC. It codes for CASSLSLAVNEQFF.

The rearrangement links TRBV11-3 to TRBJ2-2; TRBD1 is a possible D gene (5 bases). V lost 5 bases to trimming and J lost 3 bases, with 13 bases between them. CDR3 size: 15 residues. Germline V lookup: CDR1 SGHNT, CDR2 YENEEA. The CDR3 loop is CASSDRQTYTGELFF. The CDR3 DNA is TGTGCCAGCAGCGACCGACAGACATACACCGGGGAGCTGTTTTTT.

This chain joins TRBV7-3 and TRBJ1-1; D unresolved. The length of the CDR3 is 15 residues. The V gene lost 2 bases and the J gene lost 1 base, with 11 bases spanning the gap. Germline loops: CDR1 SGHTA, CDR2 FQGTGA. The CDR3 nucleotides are TGTGCCAGCAGCTTAGGCTCGATAAAGAACACTGAAGCTTTCTTT. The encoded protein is CASSLGSIKNTEAFF. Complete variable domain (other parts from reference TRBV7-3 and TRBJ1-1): GAGVSQTPSNKVTEKGKYVELRCDPISGHTALYWYRQSLGQGPEFLIYFQGTGAADDSGLPNDRFFAVRPEGSVSTLKIQRTERGDSAVYLCASSLGSIKNTEAFFGQGTRLTVV.

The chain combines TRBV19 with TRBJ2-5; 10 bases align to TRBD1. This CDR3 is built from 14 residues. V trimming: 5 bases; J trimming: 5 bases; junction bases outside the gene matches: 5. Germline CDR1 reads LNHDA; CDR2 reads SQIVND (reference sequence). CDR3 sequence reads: CASSRDRGSETQYF. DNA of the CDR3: TGTGCCAGTAGTCGGGACAGGGGTTCGGAGACCCAGTACTTC.

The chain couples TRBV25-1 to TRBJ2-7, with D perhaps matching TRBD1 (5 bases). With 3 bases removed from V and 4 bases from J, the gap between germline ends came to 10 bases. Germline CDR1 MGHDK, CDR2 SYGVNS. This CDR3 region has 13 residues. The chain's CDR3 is CASSEGPPYEQYF. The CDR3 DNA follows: TGTGCCAGCAGTGAGGGGCCCCCGTACGAGCAGTACTTC.

CDR3 sequence reads: CASGRGQETQYF. CDR3 DNA: TGTGCCTCGGGGAGGGGTCAAGAGACCCAGTACTTC. The chain carries TRBV19 and TRBJ2-5; 7 nucleotides line up with TRBD2. The CDR3 loop spans 12 amino acids. Germline trimming cut 11 bases from V and 2 bases from J; bases unmatched to any gene: 5. Germline V gene sequence: CDR1 LNHDA, CDR2 SQIVND (reference sequence).

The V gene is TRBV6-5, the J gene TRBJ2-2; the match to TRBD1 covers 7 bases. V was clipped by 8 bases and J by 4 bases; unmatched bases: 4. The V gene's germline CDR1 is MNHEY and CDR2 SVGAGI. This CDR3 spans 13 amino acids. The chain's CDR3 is CASGRQGTGELFF. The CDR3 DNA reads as TGTGCCAGCGGTCGACAGGGCACCGGGGAGCTGTTTTTT.

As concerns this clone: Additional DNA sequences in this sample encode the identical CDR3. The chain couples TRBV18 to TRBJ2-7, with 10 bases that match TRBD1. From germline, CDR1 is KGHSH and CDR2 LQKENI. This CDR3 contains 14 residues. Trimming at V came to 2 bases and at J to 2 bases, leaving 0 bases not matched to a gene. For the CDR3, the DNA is TGTGCCAGCTCACCAGGACAGGGGGCCTACGAGCAGTACTTC. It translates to CASSPGQGAYEQYF.

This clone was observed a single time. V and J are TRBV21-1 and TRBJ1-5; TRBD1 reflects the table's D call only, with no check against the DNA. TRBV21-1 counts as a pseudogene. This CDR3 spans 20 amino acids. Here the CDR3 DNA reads TGTGCCAGCAGCAAAGGGGGTCCGGGACAGGGGATCAATAGCAATCAGCCCCAGCATTTT. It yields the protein CASSKGGPGQGINSNQPQHF.

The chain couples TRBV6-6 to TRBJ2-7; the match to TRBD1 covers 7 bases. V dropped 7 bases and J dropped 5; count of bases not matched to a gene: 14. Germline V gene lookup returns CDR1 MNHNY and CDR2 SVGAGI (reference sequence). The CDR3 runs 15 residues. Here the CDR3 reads CASTDGQDHGDEQYF. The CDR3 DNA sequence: TGTGCCAGCACCGACGGACAGGACCATGGAGACGAGCAGTACTTC.

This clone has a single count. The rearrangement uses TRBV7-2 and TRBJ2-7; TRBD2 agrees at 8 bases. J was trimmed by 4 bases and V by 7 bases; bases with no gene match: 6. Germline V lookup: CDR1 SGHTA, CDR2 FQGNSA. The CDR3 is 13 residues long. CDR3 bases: TGTGCCAGCACGGGAAGCGGGGGTTACGAGCAGTACTTC. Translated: CASTGSGGYEQYF.

The CDR3 DNA follows: TGTGCCAGCAGCTCCACCGGTGGACAGGGGGCAAACTATGGCTACACCTTC. Protein: CASSSTGGQGANYGYTF. The chain couples TRBV7-2 to TRBJ1-2; TRBD1 matches 11 bases. CDR3 length: 17 residues. Trimming removed 4 bases from V and 2 bases from J; junction bases left unmatched: 9. CDR1 is SGHTA and CDR2 is FQGNSA in the germline V gene.

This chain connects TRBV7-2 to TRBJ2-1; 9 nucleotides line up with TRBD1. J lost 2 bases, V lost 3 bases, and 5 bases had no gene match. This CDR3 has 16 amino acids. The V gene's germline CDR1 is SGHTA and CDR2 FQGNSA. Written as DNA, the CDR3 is TGTGCCAGCAGCTTGGAGGGGACAGGGACCTACAATGAGCAGTTCTTC. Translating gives CASSLEGTGTYNEQFF.